This T cell receptor (beta chain) is from a study of immune evolution from preneoplasia to lung adenocarcinoma. Sequenced by immunoSEQ multiplex PCR; TCRdb stores in-frame clones only, minus some. The sample yields about 14,000 clones, roughly four fifths seen once. Trimming took 5 bases from V and 9 from J, leaving 11 bases between them. The CDR3 is 12 residues long. The germline gives CDR1 PRHDT, CDR2 FYEKMQ (reference sequence). This chain joins TRBV13 and TRBJ2-1, with D unresolved. Sequenced sample: FFPE minimally invasive lung adenocarcinoma tissue. The sequence was collected from a person aged 60-80 years with lung adenocarcinoma. DNA of the CDR3: TGTGCCAGCAGCCCAGTGGGTCGTGAGCAGTTCTTC. Translated: CASSPVGREQFF.